This paragraph covers one T cell receptor beta chain sequence. Sequencing was performed with immunoSEQ multiplex PCR; in TCRdb, only in-frame clones are kept and a portion is missing. The repertoire holds over 100,000 clones, with around 91% as singletons. The record originates from a study of T cell responses to AZD1222 COVID-19 vaccine. Germline V gives CDR1 SGHDT, CDR2 YYEEEE. This CDR3 spans 16 amino acids. Deletions cut 1 base from V and 3 bases from J, with 14 bases between. The clonotype originates from an adult in good health. This chain joins TRBV5-6 and TRBJ1-5; D gene unclear. Specimen: peripheral blood, collected on day 0 of AZD1222 vaccination. As DNA, the CDR3 is TGTGCCAGCAGCTTGTCCTTCGGCGGCTTCAATCAGCCCCAGCATTTT. As protein: CASSLSFGGFNQPQHF.